This TCR beta chain was identified during a study of cytomegalovirus exposure and HLA in healthy donors. A multiplex PCR was run with 60 Vbeta primers and 13 Jbeta primers. TCRdb's table, derived via immunoSEQ multiplex PCR, lists solely in-frame clones and lacks some. The sample records about 140,000 clones, 70% to 85% being singletons. Germline V gene sequence: CDR1 KGHSH, CDR2 LQKENI. Germline trimming cut 2 bases from V and 3 bases from J; bases unmatched to any gene: 11. The CDR3 is made up of 17 amino acids. The receptor was derived from a man younger than 45 in good health and CMV-seropositive. This chain joins TRBV18 and TRBJ2-7; 9 bases align to TRBD2. Sequencing input: PBMCs. The CDR3 reads CASSPEGLAGVFYEQYF. DNA of the CDR3: TGTGCCAGCTCACCAGAGGGGTTAGCGGGGGTCTTCTACGAGCAGTACTTC.